Listed here are 26 T cell receptor beta chains from one sample, sequenced in a study of T cell responses to AZD1222 COVID-19 vaccine. Only in-frame clones appear in the TCRdb table, and some are missing; sequencing was by immunoSEQ multiplex PCR. The sample contains 120,000 to 150,000 clones, 70% to 90% of which appear only once. The sample in question was peripheral blood, obtained on day 0 of AZD1222 vaccination. The receptor source for this set is an adult in good health.

The chain has TRBV5-6 and TRBJ2-1; weak D call: TRBD1 (6 bases). Looked up from germline, CDR1 is SGHDT and CDR2 is YYEEEE. Trimming cost V 1 base and J 3 bases, with 11 bases left between them. There are 15 residues in the CDR3. CDR3 sequence: CASSLSRGYYNEQFF. The CDR3 DNA is TGTGCCAGCAGCTTGAGCAGGGGCTACTACAATGAGCAGTTCTTC. The entire variable domain, with the rest obtained from reference TRBV5-6 and TRBJ2-1, is as follows: DAGVTQSPTHLIKTRGQQVTLRCSPKSGHDTVSWYQQALGQGPQFIFQYYEEEERQRGNFPDRFSGHQFPNYSSELNVNALLLGDSALYLCASSLSRGYYNEQFFGPGTRLTVL.

This chain links TRBV19 with TRBJ2-7; 8 positions match TRBD1. J was trimmed by 0 bases and V by 5 bases; bases with no gene match: 12. The CDR3 totals 17 residues. Germline CDR1 and CDR2: LNHDA and SQIVND (reference sequence). DNA of the CDR3: TGTGCCAGTAGTCCACGCGCGGGACAGGTACGCTCCTACGAGCAGTACTTC. Its translation is CASSPRAGQVRSYEQYF.

This chain joins TRBV6-2 or TRBV6-3 and TRBJ1-5; D ambiguous. The CDR3 loop spans 16 amino acids. Germline lookup yields CDR1 MNHEY and CDR2 SVGEGT. The V end was cut by 6 bases, the J end by 6 bases, with 21 bases between. The CDR3 loop is CASSPFLTGIGQPQHF. The DNA for the CDR3 is TGTGCCAGCAGCCCTTTCTTGACCGGGATTGGTCAGCCCCAGCATTTT.

The chain joins TRBV6-5 to TRBJ1-5; 8 nucleotides align to TRBD1. Germline trimming cut 6 bases from V and 5 bases from J; bases unmatched to any gene: 9. Germline V CDR1 and CDR2: MNHEY, SVGAGI. The CDR3 sequence is 15 residues long. Written as DNA, the CDR3 is TGTGCCAGCAGATATTCGACAGGGGCCGATCAGCCCCAGCATTTT. Translation gives CASRYSTGADQPQHF.

The genes are TRBV19 and TRBJ1-1; D unclear. Germline CDR1 and CDR2: LNHDA and SQIVND (reference sequence). Deletions cut 4 bases from V and 0 bases from J, with 9 bases between. This CDR3 is 14 amino acids long. CDR3 nucleotide sequence: TGTGCCAGTAGTACAAAACGGGTGAACACTGAAGCTTTCTTT. Translation: CASSTKRVNTEAFF.

About this clone itself: Within the sample, other DNA sequences also encode this same CDR3. This chain uses TRBV19 with TRBJ2-5; maybe TRBD1 (5 bases). This CDR3 has 13 residues. The germline CDR1 and CDR2 sequences are LNHDA and SQIVND (reference sequence). Between the trimmed V and J ends, which lost 4 bases and 3 bases, there was a span of 9 bases. The CDR3: CASSKGQKETQYF. For the CDR3, the DNA is TGTGCCAGTAGTAAGGGGCAAAAAGAGACCCAGTACTTC.

V is TRBV7-2 and J is TRBJ2-1; 9 bases agree with TRBD2. This CDR3 contains 14 residues. Germline values: CDR1 SGHTA, CDR2 FQGNSA. V gave up 4 bases and J gave up 9 bases; unmatched junction bases: 7. The CDR3 coding sequence is TGTGCCAGCAGCTCGGCCGGGACTAGCAGTGAGCAGTTCTTC. It codes for CASSSAGTSSEQFF.

V is TRBV7-8 and J is TRBJ1-2; possible D gene TRBD1, 6 bases. CDR3 length: 17 residues. Trimming took off 5 bases at V and 8 bases at J, with 27 bases between the two ends. Germline V lookup: CDR1 SGHVS, CDR2 FQNEAQ. CDR3 loop: CASSPEGVTVQVGGYTF. CDR3 DNA sequence: TGTGCCAGCAGCCCCGAGGGGGTAACAGTACAGGTGGGAGGCTACACCTTC. The variable domain in full, completed from reference TRBV7-8 and TRBJ1-2, reads GAGVSQSPRYKVAKRGQDVALRCDPISGHVSLFWYQQALGQGPEFLTYFQNEAQLDKSGLPSDRFFAERPEGSVSTLKIQRTQQEDSAVYLCASSPEGVTVQVGGYTFGSGTRLTVV.

The rearrangement joins TRBV7-3 to TRBJ2-3; 9 bases are shared with TRBD2. The CDR3 has 15 residues. J gave up 2 bases and V 5 bases, and 5 bases lay outside the gene matches. Germline V lookup: CDR1 SGHTA, CDR2 FQGTGA. The CDR3 is CASSPSGGHTDTQYF. Here the CDR3 DNA reads TGTGCCAGCAGCCCGAGCGGGGGGCACACAGATACGCAGTATTTT.

The chain links TRBV7-2 to TRBJ1-1; the D is unclear. The V end was cut by 3 bases, the J end by 3 bases, with 8 bases between. In germline, CDR1 is SGHTA, CDR2 FQGNSA. This CDR3 spans 13 amino acids. CDR3 nucleotide sequence: TGTGCCAGCAGCTTCGGCAGGTACACTGAAGCTTTCTTT. Protein product: CASSFGRYTEAFF.

The gene calls are TRBV7-9 and TRBJ1-2; no firm D call. From germline, CDR1 is SEHNR and CDR2 FQNEAQ (reference sequence). The CDR3 covers 14 residues. Deletions cut 1 base from V and 2 bases from J, with 8 bases between. DNA of the CDR3: TGTGCCAGCAGCTTAGTAGGGCAGAACTATGGCTACACCTTC. It codes for CASSLVGQNYGYTF. Complete variable domain (other parts from reference TRBV7-9 and TRBJ1-2): DTGVSQNPRHKITKRGQNVTFRCDPISEHNRLYWYRQTLGQGPEFLTYFQNEAQLEKSRLLSDRFSAERPKGSFSTLEIQRTEQGDSAMYLCASSLVGQNYGYTFGSGTRLTVV.

This clone was seen just once. V is TRBV24-1 and J is TRBJ1-2; tentatively, D is TRBD1 (6 bases). V gave up 3 bases and J gave up 3 bases, with 13 bases separating them. The CDR3 spans 15 residues. The V gene's germline CDR1 is KGHDR and CDR2 SFDVKD. The CDR3 DNA is TGTGCCACCAGTGATGGGGGCGACACTTACTATGGCTACACCTTC. This translates into CATSDGGDTYYGYTF.

The chain recombines TRBV27 with TRBJ2-7; 13 nucleotides match TRBD2. Germline trimming cut 5 bases from V and 0 bases from J; bases unmatched to any gene: 4. The CDR3 runs 16 residues. Germline V gene sequence: CDR1 MNHEY, CDR2 SMNVEV (reference sequence). Written as DNA, the CDR3 is TGTGCCAGCAGTCCCGGGACTAGCGGGACCTCCTACGAGCAGTACTTC. As protein: CASSPGTSGTSYEQYF.

This chain links TRBV10-3 with TRBJ1-6; D remains ambiguous. The ends were cut back, 10 bases at V and 0 bases at J, with 7 bases in the middle. The CDR3 spans 13 residues. Germline values: CDR1 ENHRY, CDR2 SYGVKD. CDR3 DNA sequence: TGTGCCACCCTAAGCTCCTATAATTCACCCCTCCACTTT. The encoded protein is CATLSSYNSPLHF.

The table lists this clone with a count of one. The chain links TRBV19 to TRBJ1-1; D call uncertain. Trimming cost V 4 bases and J 1 base, with 13 bases left between them. This CDR3 region has 15 residues. Germline-derived CDR1 and CDR2 are LNHDA and SQIVND (reference sequence). The CDR3 loop is CASSTPLTENTEAFF. CDR3 nucleotide sequence: TGTGCCAGTAGTACACCTCTTACAGAGAACACTGAAGCTTTCTTT.

J is TRBJ1-2 and V is TRBV7-9, with unresolved D. The CDR3 loop spans 11 amino acids. Trimming removed 4 bases from V and 7 bases from J, with 7 bases in between. Germline values: CDR1 SEHNR, CDR2 FQNEAQ (reference sequence). CDR3 sequence: CASSYSSGYTF. For the CDR3, the DNA is TGTGCCAGCAGCTATTCTAGTGGCTACACCTTC.

This clone was observed once. The chain recombines TRBV28 with TRBJ2-1, with 11 bases fitting TRBD1. CDR1 and CDR2 from the germline V gene are MDHEN and SYDVKM. The CDR3 runs 16 residues. Trimming at V came to 6 bases and at J to 7 bases, leaving 11 bases not matched to a gene. The CDR3 region is CASSSPGDRGSNEQFF. For the CDR3, the DNA is TGTGCCAGCAGCAGCCCAGGGGACAGGGGGTCGAATGAGCAGTTCTTC.

J is TRBJ2-3 and V is TRBV4-3, with a tentative D call TRBD1 (5 bases). V gave up 0 bases and J gave up 3 bases, with 13 bases separating them. Germline CDR1 reads LGHNA; CDR2 reads YSLEER. There are 16 residues in the CDR3. The CDR3 reads CASSQDLGVRTDTQYF. In DNA form, the CDR3 reads TGCGCCAGCAGCCAAGATCTAGGGGTGAGGACAGATACGCAGTATTTT.

The rearrangement joins TRBV15 to TRBJ1-1; TRBD1 aligns across 10 bases. CDR1 LNHNV and CDR2 YYDKDF come from the germline V gene (reference sequence). The CDR3 length is 14 residues. V gave up 5 bases and J gave up 5 bases; unmatched junction bases: 5. DNA of the CDR3: TGTGCCACCAGCCGTTCGGGACAGGGGACTGAAGCTTTCTTT. This encodes CATSRSGQGTEAFF.

V is TRBV5-5 and J is TRBJ2-5; tentatively, D is TRBD1 or TRBD2 (6 bases each). The V gene lost 4 bases and the J gene lost 3 bases, with 19 bases spanning the gap. Germline assignment: CDR1 SGHKS and CDR2 YYEKEE (reference sequence). This CDR3 is 16 amino acids long. The CDR3 loop is CASSPGAQGAKETQYF. In nucleotides, the CDR3 is TGTGCCAGCAGCCCGGGGGCCCAGGGCGCAAAAGAGACCCAGTACTTC.

This chain joins TRBV2 and TRBJ2-5; tentative D call: TRBD2 (5 bases). The CDR3 loop spans 16 amino acids. The V end lost 4 bases, the J end lost 5 bases, and 20 bases lay between the germline ends. Germline CDR1 SNHLY, CDR2 FYNNEI. CDR3 region: CASSGPPGTDRETQYF. The CDR3 DNA reads as TGTGCCAGCAGTGGGCCTCCGGGAACGGACCGGGAGACCCAGTACTTC.

The gene calls are TRBV7-2 and TRBJ1-5, with D possibly matching TRBD1 (5 bases). Germline V lookup: CDR1 SGHTA, CDR2 FQGNSA. The CDR3 runs to 17 residues. V was pared by 1 base and J by 1 base, with 14 bases between. CDR3: CASSLVAGQLSNQPQHF. DNA of the CDR3: TGTGCCAGCAGCTTAGTGGCAGGGCAGCTAAGCAATCAGCCCCAGCATTTT. Combining the CDR3 with reference TRBV7-2 and TRBJ1-5 gives the whole variable domain GAGVSQSPSNKVTEKGKDVELRCDPISGHTALYWYRQSLGQGLEFLIYFQGNSAPDKSGLPSDRFSAERTGGSVSTLTIQRTQQEDSAVYLCASSLVAGQLSNQPQHFGDGTRLSIL.

Only one count was recorded for this clone. This chain uses TRBV5-5 with TRBJ2-1; 8 bases agree with TRBD2. The V gene's germline CDR1 is SGHKS and CDR2 YYEKEE (reference sequence). After removal of 5 bases from V and 0 bases from J, the junction contained 4 bases not matched to a gene. The CDR3 contains 15 residues. Here the CDR3 reads CASRVTSGSYNEQFF. The DNA of the CDR3 is TGTGCCAGCAGGGTAACTAGCGGCTCCTACAATGAGCAGTTCTTC.

V is TRBV11-2 and J is TRBJ1-3, with D perhaps matching TRBD1 (5 bases). The length of the CDR3 is 14 residues. Deletions cut 5 bases from V and 1 base from J, with 9 bases between. Looked up from germline, CDR1 is SGHAT and CDR2 is FQNNGV. The CDR3 sequence is CASSDRGSGNTIYF. CDR3 nucleotide sequence: TGTGCCAGCAGCGACCGGGGGTCTGGAAACACCATATATTTT.

The V gene is TRBV4-1, the J gene TRBJ2-2, with 8 positions matching TRBD2. This CDR3 spans 17 amino acids. Trimming cost V 4 bases and J 5 bases; bases outside gene matches: 12. Germline CDR1 and CDR2: MGHRA and YSYEKL. CDR3 nucleotides: TGCGCCAGCAGCCCCGGACTAGCCGGTCTCAGGACCGGGGAGCTGTTTTTT. This encodes CASSPGLAGLRTGELFF.

V gene TRBV7-9 combines with J gene TRBJ2-4, with TRBD2 as a possible D gene (5 bases). V was cut by 4 bases and J by 9 bases, with 10 bases left in between. CDR1 is SEHNR, CDR2 FQNEAQ, per germline (reference sequence). The CDR3 contains 12 residues. DNA for the CDR3: TGTGCCAGCAGCTCCCCTCGGGGCATTCAGTACTTC. Translated, it gives CASSSPRGIQYF.